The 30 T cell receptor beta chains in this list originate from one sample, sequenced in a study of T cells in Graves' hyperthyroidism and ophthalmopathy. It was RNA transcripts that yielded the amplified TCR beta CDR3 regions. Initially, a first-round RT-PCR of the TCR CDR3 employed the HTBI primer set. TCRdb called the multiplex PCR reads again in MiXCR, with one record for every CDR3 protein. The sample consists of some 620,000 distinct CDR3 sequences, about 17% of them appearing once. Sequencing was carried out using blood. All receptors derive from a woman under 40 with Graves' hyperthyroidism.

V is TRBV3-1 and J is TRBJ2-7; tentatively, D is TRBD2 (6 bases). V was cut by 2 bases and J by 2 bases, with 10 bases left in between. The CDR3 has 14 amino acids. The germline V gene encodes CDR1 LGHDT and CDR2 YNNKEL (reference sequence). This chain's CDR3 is CASSQMAGPYEQYF. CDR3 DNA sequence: TGTGCCAGCAGCCAAATGGCGGGACCCTACGAGCAGTACTTC.

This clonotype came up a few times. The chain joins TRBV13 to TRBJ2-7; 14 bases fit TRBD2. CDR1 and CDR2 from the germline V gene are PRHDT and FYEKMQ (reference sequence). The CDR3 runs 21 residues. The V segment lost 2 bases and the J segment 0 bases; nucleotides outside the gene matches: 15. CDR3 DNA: TGTGCCAGCAGCTTACCCTCTTGGACTAGCGGGAGGACTCCGAGCTCCTACGAGCAGTACTTC. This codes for CASSLPSWTSGRTPSSYEQYF.

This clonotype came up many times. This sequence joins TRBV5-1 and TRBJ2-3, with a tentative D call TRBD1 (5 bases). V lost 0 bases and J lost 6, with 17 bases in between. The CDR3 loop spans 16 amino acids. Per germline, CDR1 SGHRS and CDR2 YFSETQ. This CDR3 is CASSLVGRQTVDTQYF. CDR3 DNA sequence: TGCGCCAGCAGCTTGGTTGGTCGACAGACAGTGGATACGCAGTATTTT.

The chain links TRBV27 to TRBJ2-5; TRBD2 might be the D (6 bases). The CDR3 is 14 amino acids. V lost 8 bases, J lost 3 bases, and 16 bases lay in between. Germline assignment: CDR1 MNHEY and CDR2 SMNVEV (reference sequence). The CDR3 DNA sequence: TGTGCCAGCTCCCCCTTGCGGAGGGAAGAGACCCAGTACTTC. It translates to CASSPLRREETQYF.

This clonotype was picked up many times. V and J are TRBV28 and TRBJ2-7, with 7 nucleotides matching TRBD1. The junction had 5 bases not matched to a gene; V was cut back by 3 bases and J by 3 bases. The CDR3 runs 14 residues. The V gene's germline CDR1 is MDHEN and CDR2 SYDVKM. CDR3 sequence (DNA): TGTGCCAGCAGTTTTCGGGACAGACTCTACGAGCAGTACTTC. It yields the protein CASSFRDRLYEQYF.

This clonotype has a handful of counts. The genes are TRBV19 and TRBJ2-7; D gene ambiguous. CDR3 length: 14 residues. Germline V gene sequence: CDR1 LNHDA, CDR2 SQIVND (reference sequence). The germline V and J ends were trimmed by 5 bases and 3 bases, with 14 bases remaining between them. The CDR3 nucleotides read TGTGCCAGTAGTCCGGAGTCTAGGGTCTACGAGCAGTACTTC. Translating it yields CASSPESRVYEQYF.

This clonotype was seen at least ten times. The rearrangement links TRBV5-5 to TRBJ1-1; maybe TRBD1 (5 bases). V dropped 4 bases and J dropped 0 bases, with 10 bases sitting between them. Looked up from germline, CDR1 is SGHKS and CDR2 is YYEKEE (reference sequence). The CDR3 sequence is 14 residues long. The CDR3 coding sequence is TGTGCCAGCAGCCTTTGGACATTGAACACTGAAGCTTTCTTT. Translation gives CASSLWTLNTEAFF.

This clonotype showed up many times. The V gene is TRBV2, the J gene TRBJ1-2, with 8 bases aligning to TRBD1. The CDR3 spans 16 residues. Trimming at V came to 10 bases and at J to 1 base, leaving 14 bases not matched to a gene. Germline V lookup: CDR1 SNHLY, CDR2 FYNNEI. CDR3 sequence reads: CATILKRTGLNYGYTF. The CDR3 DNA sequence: TGTGCCACCATACTAAAACGGACAGGGCTTAACTATGGCTACACCTTC.

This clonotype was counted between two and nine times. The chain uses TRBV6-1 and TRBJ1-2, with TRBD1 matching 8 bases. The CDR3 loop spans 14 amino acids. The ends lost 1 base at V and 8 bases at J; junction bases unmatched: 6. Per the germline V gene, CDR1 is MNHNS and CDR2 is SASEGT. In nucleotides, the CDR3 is TGTGCCAGCAGTGAAGTGGACAGGGAGAAGGGCTACACCTTC. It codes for CASSEVDREKGYTF.

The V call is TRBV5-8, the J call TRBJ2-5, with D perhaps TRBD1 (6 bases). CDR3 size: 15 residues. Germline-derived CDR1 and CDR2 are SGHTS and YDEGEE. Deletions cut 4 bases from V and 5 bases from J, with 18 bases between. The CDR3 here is CASSPTLTGWETQYF. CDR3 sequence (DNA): TGTGCCAGCAGCCCCACCCTAACAGGGTGGGAGACCCAGTACTTC.

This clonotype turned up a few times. CDR3 in amino acids: CASSLLTANYGYTF. The CDR3, as DNA: TGTGCCAGCAGCCTCTTGACAGCTAACTATGGCTACACCTTC. The V call is TRBV3-1, the J call TRBJ1-2; weak D call: TRBD1 (5 bases). Germline V CDR1 and CDR2: LGHDT, YNNKEL (reference sequence). The ends were cut back, 4 bases at V and 0 bases at J, with 9 bases in the middle. This CDR3 has 14 residues.

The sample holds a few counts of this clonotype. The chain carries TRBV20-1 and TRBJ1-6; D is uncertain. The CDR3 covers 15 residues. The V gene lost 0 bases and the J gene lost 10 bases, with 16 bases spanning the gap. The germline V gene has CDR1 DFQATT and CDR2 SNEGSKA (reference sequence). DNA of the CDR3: TGCAGTGCTAGAGATCCGACAATGGTGGGCTCACCCCTCCACTTT. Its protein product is CSARDPTMVGSPLHF.

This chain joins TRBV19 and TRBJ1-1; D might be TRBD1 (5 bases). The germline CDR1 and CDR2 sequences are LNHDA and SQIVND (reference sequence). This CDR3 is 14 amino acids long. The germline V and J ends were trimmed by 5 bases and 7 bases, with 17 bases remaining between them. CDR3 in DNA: TGTGCCAGTAGTCGAGGAGGGGTGAGTGATGAAGCTTTCTTT. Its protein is CASSRGGVSDEAFF.

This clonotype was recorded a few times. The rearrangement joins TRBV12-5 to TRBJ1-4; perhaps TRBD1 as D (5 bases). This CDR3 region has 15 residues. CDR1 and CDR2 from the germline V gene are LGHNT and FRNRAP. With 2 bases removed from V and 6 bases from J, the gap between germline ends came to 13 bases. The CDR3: CASGLLGDRDEKLFF. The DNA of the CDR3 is TGTGCTAGTGGTTTGTTGGGGGATCGCGATGAAAAACTGTTTTTT. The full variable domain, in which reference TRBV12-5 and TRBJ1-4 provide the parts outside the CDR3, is DARVTQTPRHKVTEMGQEVTMRCQPILGHNTVFWYRQTMMQGLELLAYFRNRAPLDDSGMPKDRFSAEMPDATLATLKIQPSEPRDSAVYFCASGLLGDRDEKLFFGSGTQLSVL.

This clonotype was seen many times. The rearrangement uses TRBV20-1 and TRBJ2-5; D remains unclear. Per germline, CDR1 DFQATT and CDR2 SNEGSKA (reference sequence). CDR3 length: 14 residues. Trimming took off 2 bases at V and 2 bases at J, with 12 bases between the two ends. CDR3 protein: CSARRDSSQETQYF. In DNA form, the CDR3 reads TGCAGTGCTAGAAGGGATAGCAGTCAAGAGACCCAGTACTTC.

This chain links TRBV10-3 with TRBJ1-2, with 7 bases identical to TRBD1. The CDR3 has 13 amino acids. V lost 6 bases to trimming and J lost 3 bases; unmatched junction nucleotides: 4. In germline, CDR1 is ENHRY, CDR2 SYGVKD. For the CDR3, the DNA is TGTGCCATCAGGGGGACAGATGACTATGGCTACACCTTC. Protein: CAIRGTDDYGYTF.

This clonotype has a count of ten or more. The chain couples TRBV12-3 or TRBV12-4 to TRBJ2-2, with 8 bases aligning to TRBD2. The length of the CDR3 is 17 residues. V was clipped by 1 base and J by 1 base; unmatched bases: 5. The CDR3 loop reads CASSLEWLAGNTGELFF. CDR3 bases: TGTGCCAGCAGTTTAGAATGGCTAGCGGGGAACACCGGGGAGCTGTTTTTT.

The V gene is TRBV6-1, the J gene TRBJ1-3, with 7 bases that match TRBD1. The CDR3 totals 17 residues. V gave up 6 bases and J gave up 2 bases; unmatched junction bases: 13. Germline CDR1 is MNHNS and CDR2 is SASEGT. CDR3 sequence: CASSTQLGTATGNTIYF. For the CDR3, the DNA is TGTGCCAGCAGCACGCAACTGGGGACAGCAACTGGAAACACCATATATTTT.

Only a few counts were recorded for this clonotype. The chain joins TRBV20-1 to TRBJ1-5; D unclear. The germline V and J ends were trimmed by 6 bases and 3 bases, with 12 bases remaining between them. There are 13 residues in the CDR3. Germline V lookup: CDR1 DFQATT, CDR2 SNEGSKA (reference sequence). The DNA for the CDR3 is TGCAGTGCGGGTTGGCAGACCAATCAGCCCCAGCATTTT. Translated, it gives CSAGWQTNQPQHF.

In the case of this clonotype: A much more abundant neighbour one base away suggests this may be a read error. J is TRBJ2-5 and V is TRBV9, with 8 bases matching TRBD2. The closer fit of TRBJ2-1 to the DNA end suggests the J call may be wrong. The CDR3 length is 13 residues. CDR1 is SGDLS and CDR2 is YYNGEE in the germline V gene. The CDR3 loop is CASSQDPGGTQFF. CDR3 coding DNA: TGTGCCAGCAGCCAAGATCCGGGGGGGACCCAGTTCTTC.

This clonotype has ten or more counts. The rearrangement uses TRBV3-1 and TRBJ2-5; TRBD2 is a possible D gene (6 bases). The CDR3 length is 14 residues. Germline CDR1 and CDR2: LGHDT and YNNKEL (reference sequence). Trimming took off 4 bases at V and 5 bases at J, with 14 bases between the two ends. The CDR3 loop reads CASSPRDGLETQYF. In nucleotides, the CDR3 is TGTGCCAGCAGCCCGCGGGACGGCCTGGAGACCCAGTACTTC.

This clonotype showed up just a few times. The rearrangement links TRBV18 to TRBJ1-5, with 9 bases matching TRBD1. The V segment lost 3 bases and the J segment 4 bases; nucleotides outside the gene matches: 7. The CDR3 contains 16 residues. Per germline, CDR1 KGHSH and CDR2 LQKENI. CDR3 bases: TGTGCCAGCTCACCCGGGACAGGGCGAGGGAATCAGCCCCAGCATTTT. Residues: CASSPGTGRGNQPQHF.

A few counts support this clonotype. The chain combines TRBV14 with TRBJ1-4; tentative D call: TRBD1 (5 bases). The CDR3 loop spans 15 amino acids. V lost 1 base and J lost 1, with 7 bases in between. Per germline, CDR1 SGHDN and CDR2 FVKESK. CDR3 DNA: TGTGCCAGCAGCCAAGCAAGGGGAACTAATGAAAAACTGTTTTTT. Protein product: CASSQARGTNEKLFF.

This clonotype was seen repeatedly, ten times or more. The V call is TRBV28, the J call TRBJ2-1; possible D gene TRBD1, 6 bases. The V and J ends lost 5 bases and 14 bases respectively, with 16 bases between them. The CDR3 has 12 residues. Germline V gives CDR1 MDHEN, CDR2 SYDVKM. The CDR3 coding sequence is TGTGCCAGCAGTGTACTACAGGGTGTCAAGTTCTTC. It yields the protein CASSVLQGVKFF.

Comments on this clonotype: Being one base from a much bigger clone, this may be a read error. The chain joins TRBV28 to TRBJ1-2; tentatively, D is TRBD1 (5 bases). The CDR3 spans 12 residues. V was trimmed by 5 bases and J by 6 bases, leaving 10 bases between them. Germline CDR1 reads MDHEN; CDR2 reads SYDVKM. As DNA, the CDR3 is TGTGCCAGCAGTGCAGGGTACCATGGCTACACCTTC. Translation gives CASSAGYHGYTF.

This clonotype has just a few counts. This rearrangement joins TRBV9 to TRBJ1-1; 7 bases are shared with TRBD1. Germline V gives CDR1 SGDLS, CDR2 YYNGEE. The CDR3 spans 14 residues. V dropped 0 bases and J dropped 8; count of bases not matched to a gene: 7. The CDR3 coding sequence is TGTGCCAGCAGCGTAGATAGGGGGCCGACCGAAGCTTTCTTT. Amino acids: CASSVDRGPTEAFF. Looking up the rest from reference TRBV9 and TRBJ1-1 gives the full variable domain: DSGVTQTPKHLITATGQRVTLRCSPRSGDLSVYWYQQSLDQGLQFLIQYYNGEERAKGNILERFSAQQFPDLHSELNLSSLELGDSALYFCASSVDRGPTEAFFGQGTRLTVV.

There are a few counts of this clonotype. The CDR3 sequence: CASSQDPQYSYEQYF. For the CDR3, the DNA is TGCGCCAGCAGCCAAGACCCTCAGTACTCCTACGAGCAGTACTTC. The rearrangement uses TRBV4-1 and TRBJ2-7; D is unresolved. The CDR3 loop spans 15 amino acids. The germline gives CDR1 MGHRA, CDR2 YSYEKL. V shed 0 bases and J shed 0 bases, with 9 bases lying between them.

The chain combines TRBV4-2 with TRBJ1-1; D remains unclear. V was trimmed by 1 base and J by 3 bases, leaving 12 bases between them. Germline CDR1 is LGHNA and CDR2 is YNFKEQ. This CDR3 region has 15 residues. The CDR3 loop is CASSQGAVLHTEAFF. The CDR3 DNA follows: TGTGCCAGCAGCCAAGGTGCTGTTCTCCACACTGAAGCTTTCTTT.

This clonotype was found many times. Here the CDR3 DNA reads TGCAGTGCTAGAAGTAATACAGGGCTCTACGAGCAGTACTTC. Translated, it gives CSARSNTGLYEQYF. The chain combines TRBV20-1 with TRBJ2-7; D possibly corresponds to TRBD1 (6 bases). Germline V gene sequence: CDR1 DFQATT, CDR2 SNEGSKA (reference sequence). The CDR3 has 14 residues. Trimming removed 2 bases at V and 3 bases at J, with 14 bases between.

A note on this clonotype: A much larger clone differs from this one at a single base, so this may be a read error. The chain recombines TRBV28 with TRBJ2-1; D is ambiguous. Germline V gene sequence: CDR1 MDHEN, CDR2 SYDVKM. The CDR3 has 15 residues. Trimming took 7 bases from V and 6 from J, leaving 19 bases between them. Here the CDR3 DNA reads TGTGCCAGCAACCCAAGGGTAGGTTCAGTCAATGAGCAGTTCTTC. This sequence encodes CASNPRVGSVNEQFF. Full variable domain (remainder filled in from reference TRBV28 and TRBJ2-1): DVKVTQSSRYLVKRTGEKVFLECVQDMDHENMFWYRQDPGLGLRLIYFSYDVKMKEKGDIPEGYSVSREKKERFSLILESASTNQTSMYLCASNPRVGSVNEQFFGPGTRLTVL.